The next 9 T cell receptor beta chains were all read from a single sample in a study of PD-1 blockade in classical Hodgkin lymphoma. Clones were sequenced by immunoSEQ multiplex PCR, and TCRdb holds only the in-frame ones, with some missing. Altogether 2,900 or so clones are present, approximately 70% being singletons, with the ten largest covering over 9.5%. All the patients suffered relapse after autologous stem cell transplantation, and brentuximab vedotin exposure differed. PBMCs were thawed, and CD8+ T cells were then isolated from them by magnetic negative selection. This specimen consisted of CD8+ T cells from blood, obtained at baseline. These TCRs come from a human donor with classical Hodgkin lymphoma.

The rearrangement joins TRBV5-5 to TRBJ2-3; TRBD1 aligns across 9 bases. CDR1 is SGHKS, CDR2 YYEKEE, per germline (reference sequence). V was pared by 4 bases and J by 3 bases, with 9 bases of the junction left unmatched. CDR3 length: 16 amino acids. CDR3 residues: CASSLPTGGATDTQYF. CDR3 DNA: TGTGCCAGCAGCCTACCAACAGGGGGCGCAACAGATACGCAGTATTTT.

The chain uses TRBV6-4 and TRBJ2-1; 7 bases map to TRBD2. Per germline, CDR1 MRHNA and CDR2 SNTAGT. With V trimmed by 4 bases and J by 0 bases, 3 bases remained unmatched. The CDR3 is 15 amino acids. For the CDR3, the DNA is TGTGCCAGCAGTGCGGCGGGAGACTCCTACAATGAGCAGTTCTTC. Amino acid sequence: CASSAAGDSYNEQFF.

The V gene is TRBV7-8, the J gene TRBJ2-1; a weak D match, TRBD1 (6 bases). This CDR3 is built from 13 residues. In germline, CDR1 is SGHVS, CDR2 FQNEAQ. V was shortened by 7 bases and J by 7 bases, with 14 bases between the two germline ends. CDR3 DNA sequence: TGTGCCAGCACCCTGGGGGCTCCTAATGAGCAGTTCTTC. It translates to CASTLGAPNEQFF.

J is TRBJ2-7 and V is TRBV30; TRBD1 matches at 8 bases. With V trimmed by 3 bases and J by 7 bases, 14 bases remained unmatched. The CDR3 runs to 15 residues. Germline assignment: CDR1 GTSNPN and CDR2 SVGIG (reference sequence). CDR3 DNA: TGTGCCTGGAGCTTACAGGGGGTCTCTTGGAGGGAGCAGTACTTC. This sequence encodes CAWSLQGVSWREQYF.

The CDR3 spells CASSEALVDTQYF. In DNA, the CDR3 is TGTGCCAGCAGTGAAGCGTTGGTGGATACGCAGTATTTT. The chain combines TRBV2 with TRBJ2-3; D gene uncertain. The CDR3 consists of 13 residues. Looked up from germline, CDR1 is SNHLY and CDR2 is FYNNEI. The germline V and J ends were trimmed by 0 bases and 6 bases, with 7 bases remaining between them.

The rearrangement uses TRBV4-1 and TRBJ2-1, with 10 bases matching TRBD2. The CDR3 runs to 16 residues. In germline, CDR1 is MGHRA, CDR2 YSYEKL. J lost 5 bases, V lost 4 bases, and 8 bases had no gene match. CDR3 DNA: TGCGCCAGCAGCCCCGTGAGCGGGGGGGGTAACAATGAGCAGTTCTTC. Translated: CASSPVSGGGNNEQFF.

The DNA of the CDR3 is TGTGCCAGCAGCCAAGAACCTTGGCGGACTAGCGGGGGATACAATGAGCAGTTCTTC. It translates to CASSQEPWRTSGGYNEQFF. The chain joins TRBV4-2 to TRBJ2-1, with 13 bases matching TRBD2. Germline V gene lookup returns CDR1 LGHNA and CDR2 YNFKEQ. The CDR3 is made up of 19 amino acids. The V gene end was trimmed by 0 bases and the J gene end by 4 bases; junction bases not matched to a gene: 9.

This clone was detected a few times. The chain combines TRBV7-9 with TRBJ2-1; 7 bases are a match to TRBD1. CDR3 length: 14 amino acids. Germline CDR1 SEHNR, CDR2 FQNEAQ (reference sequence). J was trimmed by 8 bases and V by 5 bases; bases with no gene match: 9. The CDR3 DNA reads TGTGCCAGCAGCCCTGGACAGGTAGTGGATGAGCAGTTCTTC. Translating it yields CASSPGQVVDEQFF.

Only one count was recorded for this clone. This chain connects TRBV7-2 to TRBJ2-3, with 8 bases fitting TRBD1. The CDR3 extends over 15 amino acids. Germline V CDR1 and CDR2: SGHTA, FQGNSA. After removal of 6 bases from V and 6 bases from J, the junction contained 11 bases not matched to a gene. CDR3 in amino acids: CASRPPGQGPDTQYF. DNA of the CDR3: TGTGCCAGCAGACCCCCTGGACAGGGTCCGGATACGCAGTATTTT.